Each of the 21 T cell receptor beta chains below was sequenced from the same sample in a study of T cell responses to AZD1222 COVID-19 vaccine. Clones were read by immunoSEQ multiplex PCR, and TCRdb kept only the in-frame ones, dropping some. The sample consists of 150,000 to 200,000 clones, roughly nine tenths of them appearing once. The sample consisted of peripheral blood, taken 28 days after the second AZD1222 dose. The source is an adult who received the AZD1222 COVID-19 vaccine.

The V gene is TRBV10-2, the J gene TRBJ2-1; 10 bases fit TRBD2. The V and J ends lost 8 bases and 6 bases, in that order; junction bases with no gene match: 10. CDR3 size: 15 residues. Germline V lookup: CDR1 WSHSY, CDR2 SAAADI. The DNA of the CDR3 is TGCGCCAGCCGGCCTAGCGGGAGTCTCGTCAATGAGCAGTTCTTC. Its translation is CASRPSGSLVNEQFF.

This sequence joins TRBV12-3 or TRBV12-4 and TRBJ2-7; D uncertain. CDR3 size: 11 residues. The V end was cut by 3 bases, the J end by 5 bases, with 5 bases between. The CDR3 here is CASSFLNEQYF. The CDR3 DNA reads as TGTGCCAGCAGTTTTTTAAACGAGCAGTACTTC.

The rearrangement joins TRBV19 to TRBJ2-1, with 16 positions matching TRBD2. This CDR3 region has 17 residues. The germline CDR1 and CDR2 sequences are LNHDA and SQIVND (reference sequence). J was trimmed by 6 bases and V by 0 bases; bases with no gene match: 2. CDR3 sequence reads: CASSIEGLAGGPNEQFF. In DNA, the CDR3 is TGTGCCAGTAGTATAGAGGGACTAGCGGGAGGGCCCAATGAGCAGTTCTTC.

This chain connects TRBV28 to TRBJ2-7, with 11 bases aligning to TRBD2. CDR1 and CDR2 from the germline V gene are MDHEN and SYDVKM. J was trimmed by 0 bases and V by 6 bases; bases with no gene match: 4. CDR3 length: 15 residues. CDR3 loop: CASRPTSGSSYEQYF. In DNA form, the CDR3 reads TGTGCCAGCAGACCTACTAGCGGGAGCTCCTACGAGCAGTACTTC. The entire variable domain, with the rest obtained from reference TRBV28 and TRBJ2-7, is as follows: DVKVTQSSRYLVKRTGEKVFLECVQDMDHENMFWYRQDPGLGLRLIYFSYDVKMKEKGDIPEGYSVSREKKERFSLILESASTNQTSMYLCASRPTSGSSYEQYFGPGTRLTVT.

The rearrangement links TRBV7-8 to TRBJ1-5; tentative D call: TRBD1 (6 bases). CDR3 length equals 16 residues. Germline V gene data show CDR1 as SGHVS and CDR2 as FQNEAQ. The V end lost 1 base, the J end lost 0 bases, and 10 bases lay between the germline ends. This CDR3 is CASSLVRGPSNQPQHF. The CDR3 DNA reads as TGTGCCAGCAGCTTAGTTCGGGGGCCTAGCAATCAGCCCCAGCATTTT.

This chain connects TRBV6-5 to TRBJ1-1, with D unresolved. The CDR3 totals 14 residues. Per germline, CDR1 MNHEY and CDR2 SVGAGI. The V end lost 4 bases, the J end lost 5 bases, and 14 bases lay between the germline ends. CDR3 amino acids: CASSFRISGTEAFF. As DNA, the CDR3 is TGTGCCAGCAGTTTCAGGATCTCGGGAACTGAAGCTTTCTTT.

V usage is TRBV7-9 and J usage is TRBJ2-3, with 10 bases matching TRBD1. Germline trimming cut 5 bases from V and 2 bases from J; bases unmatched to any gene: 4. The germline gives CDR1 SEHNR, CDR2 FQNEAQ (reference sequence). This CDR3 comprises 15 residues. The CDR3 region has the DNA TGTGCCAGCAGCGAGGGGACAGGGGACACAGATACGCAGTATTTT. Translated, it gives CASSEGTGDTDTQYF. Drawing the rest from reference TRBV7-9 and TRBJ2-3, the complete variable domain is DTGVSQNPRHKITKRGQNVTFRCDPISEHNRLYWYRQTLGQGPEFLTYFQNEAQLEKSRLLSDRFSAERPKGSFSTLEIQRTEQGDSAMYLCASSEGTGDTDTQYFGPGTRLTVL.

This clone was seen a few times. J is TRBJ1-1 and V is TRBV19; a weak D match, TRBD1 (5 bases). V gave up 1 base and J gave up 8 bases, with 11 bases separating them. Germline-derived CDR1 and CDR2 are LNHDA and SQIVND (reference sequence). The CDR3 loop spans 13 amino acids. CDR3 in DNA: TGTGCCAGTAGTATAGGCGGGGCAGTCGAAGCTTTCTTT. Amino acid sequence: CASSIGGAVEAFF.

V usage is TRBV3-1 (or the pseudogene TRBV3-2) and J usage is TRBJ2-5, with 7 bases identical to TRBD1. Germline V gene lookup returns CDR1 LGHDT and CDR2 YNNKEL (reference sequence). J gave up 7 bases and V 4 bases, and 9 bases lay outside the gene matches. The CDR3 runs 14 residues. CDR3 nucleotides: TGTGCCAGCAGCCCAAGGGGGCTGCGAGGGACCCAGTACTTC. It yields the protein CASSPRGLRGTQYF.

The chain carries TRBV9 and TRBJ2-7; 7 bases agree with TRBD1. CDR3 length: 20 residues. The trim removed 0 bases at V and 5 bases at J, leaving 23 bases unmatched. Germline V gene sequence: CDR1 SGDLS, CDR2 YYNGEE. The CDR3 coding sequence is TGTGCCAGCAGCGTAGGGCCCCATCAAGATGACAGGGTGATTGAAAACGAGCAGTACTTC. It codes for CASSVGPHQDDRVIENEQYF.

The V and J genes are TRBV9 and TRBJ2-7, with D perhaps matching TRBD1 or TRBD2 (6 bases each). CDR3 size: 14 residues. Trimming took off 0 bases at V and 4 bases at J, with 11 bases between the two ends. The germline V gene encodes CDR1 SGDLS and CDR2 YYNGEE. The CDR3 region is CASSVGLGGYEQYF. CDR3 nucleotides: TGTGCCAGCAGCGTAGGACTAGGGGGGTACGAGCAGTACTTC.

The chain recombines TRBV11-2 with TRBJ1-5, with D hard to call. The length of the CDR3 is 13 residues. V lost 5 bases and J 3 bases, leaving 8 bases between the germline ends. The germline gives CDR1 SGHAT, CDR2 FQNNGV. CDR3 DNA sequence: TGTGCCAGCAGCCCAATGAACAATCAGCCCCAGCATTTT. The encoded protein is CASSPMNNQPQHF.

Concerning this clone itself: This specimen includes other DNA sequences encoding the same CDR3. CDR3 residues: CATSRVGNEQFF. The CDR3 bases are TGTGCCACCAGCAGAGTAGGGAATGAGCAGTTCTTC. V gene TRBV15 combines with J gene TRBJ2-1, with no clear D. This CDR3 region has 12 residues. Per the germline V gene, CDR1 is LNHNV and CDR2 is YYDKDF (reference sequence). V was shortened by 1 base and J by 7 bases, with 5 bases between the two germline ends.

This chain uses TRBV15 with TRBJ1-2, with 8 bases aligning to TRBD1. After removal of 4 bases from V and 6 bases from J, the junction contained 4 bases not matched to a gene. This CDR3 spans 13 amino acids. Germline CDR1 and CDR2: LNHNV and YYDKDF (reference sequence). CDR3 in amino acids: CATSTSGGDGYTF. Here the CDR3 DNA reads TGTGCCACCAGCACCTCAGGGGGCGATGGCTACACCTTC.

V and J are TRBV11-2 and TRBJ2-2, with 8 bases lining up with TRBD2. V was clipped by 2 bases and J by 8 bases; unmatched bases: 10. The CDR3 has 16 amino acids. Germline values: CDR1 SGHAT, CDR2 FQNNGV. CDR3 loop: CASSLLSTGGLGELFF. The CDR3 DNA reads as TGTGCCAGCAGCTTATTATCAACGGGAGGGTTGGGGGAGCTGTTTTTT.

The CDR3 nucleotides read TGTGCCAGCAGTTTCAGGGGGGACAATCAGCCCCAGCATTTT. Protein: CASSFRGDNQPQHF. The J gene is TRBJ1-5, the V gene TRBV27, with 7 bases lining up with TRBD1. The length of the CDR3 is 14 residues. From germline, CDR1 is MNHEY and CDR2 SMNVEV (reference sequence). After removal of 3 bases from V and 3 bases from J, the junction contained 2 bases not matched to a gene.

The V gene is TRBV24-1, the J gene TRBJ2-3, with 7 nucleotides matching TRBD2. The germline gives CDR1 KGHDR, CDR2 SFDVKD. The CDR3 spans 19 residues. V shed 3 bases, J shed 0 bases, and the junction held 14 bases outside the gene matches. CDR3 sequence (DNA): TGTGCCACCAGTGATACCCTCCTAGGGAGGGCATCTAGCACAGATACGCAGTATTTT. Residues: CATSDTLLGRASSTDTQYF.

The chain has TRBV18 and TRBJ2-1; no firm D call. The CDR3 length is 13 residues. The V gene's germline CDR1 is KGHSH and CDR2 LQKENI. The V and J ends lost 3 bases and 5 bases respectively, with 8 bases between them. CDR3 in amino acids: CASSPVLNNEQFF. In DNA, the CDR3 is TGTGCCAGCTCACCGGTACTAAACAATGAGCAGTTCTTC.

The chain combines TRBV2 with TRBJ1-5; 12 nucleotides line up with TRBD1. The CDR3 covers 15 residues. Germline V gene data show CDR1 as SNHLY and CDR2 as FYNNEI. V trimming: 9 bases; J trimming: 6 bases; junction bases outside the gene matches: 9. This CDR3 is CASVGGTGGVQPQHF. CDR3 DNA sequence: TGTGCCAGTGTCGGAGGGACAGGGGGCGTTCAGCCCCAGCATTTT.

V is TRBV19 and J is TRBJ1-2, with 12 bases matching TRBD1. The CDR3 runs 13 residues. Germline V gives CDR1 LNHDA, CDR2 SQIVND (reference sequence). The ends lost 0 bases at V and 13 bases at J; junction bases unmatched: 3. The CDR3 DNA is TGTGCCAGTAGTATAGATGGGACAGGGGGCCTCACCTTC. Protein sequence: CASSIDGTGGLTF.

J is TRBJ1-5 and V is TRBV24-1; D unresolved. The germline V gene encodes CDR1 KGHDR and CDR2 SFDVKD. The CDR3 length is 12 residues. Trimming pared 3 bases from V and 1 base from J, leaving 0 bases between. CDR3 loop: CATSDSNQPQHF. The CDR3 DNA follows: TGTGCCACCAGTGATAGCAATCAGCCCCAGCATTTT.